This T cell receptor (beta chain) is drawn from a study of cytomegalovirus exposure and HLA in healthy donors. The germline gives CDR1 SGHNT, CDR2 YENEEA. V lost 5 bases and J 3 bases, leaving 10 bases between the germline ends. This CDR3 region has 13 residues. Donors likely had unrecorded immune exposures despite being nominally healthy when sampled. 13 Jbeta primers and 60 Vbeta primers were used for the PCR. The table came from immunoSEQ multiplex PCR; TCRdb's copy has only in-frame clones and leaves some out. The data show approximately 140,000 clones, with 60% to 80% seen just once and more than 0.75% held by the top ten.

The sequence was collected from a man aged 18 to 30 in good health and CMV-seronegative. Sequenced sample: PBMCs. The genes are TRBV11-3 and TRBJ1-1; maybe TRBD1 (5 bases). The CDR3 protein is CASSLSGDTEAFF. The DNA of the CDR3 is TGTGCCAGCAGCCTCTCGGGGGACACTGAAGCTTTCTTT.